The 8 T cell receptor beta chains below were found in one sample sequenced in a study of T cells in tuberculosis. As for time point: new active TB diagnosis, blood taken before or within 7 days of starting treatment. Repertoires were generated with immunoSEQ multiplex PCR, while TCRdb's copy carries only in-frame clones and drops some. Of approximately 46,000 clones in the sample, roughly 96% were seen once. Source: PBMCs, taken at tuberculosis diagnosis. These TCRs come from an adult with tuberculosis.

The V and J genes are TRBV9 and TRBJ2-7; 9 positions match TRBD2. The CDR3 contains 18 residues. The germline CDR1 and CDR2 sequences are SGDLS and YYNGEE. J was trimmed by 6 bases and V by 4 bases; bases with no gene match: 20. The CDR3 bases are TGTGCCAGCAGCCCCGCACGACCGACGCGGGAGGGCCAAAGCGAGCAGTACTTC. Residues: CASSPARPTREGQSEQYF.

CDR3: CASSQVKPDRRAEAFF. CDR3 in DNA: TGCGCCAGCAGCCAAGTCAAGCCGGACAGGAGGGCTGAAGCTTTCTTT. The chain links TRBV4-1 to TRBJ1-1, with 7 bases identical to TRBD1. Losses at the gene ends were 1 base for V and 6 bases for J; bases not matched to a gene: 11. This CDR3 has 16 residues. The germline V gene has CDR1 MGHRA and CDR2 YSYEKL.

The J gene is TRBJ1-2, the V gene TRBV30; no clear D gene. Germline V lookup: CDR1 GTSNPN, CDR2 SVGIG (reference sequence). The CDR3 is made up of 13 amino acids. V was pared by 2 bases and J by 6 bases, with 13 bases between. The CDR3 sequence is CAWSHRQSDGYTF. The DNA of the CDR3 is TGTGCCTGGAGTCACCGTCAGTCCGATGGCTACACCTTC.

The rearrangement uses TRBV19 and TRBJ2-3; 10 bases are shared with TRBD1. This CDR3 is 18 amino acids long. Trimming removed 1 base from V and 5 bases from J; junction bases left unmatched: 12. The germline V gene has CDR1 LNHDA and CDR2 SQIVND (reference sequence). CDR3 DNA: TGTGCCAGTAGTATAGCCTCGGGACAGGGGAGCGGAGTAGATACGCAGTATTTT. It is translated as CASSIASGQGSGVDTQYF.

The V call is TRBV7-9, the J call TRBJ2-3; 12 bases line up with TRBD2. CDR1 and CDR2 (germline): SEHNR, FQNEAQ (reference sequence). After removal of 5 bases from V and 0 bases from J, the junction contained 6 bases not matched to a gene. The length of the CDR3 is 17 residues. Written as DNA, the CDR3 is TGTGCCAGCAGCCCCTCGACTAGCGGGGGTAGCACAGATACGCAGTATTTT. It yields the protein CASSPSTSGGSTDTQYF. The complete variable domain, with remaining parts taken from reference TRBV7-9 and TRBJ2-3, reads DTGVSQNPRHKITKRGQNVTFRCDPISEHNRLYWYRQTLGQGPEFLTYFQNEAQLEKSRLLSDRFSAERPKGSFSTLEIQRTEQGDSAMYLCASSPSTSGGSTDTQYFGPGTRLTVL.

The rearrangement links TRBV7-2 to TRBJ2-1; D possibly corresponds to TRBD2 (6 bases). Per germline, CDR1 SGHTA and CDR2 FQGNSA. V was clipped by 5 bases and J by 8 bases, with 19 bases between them. The CDR3 is 15 amino acids. The CDR3 loop is CASSAKSGSRDEQFF. The CDR3 nucleotides are TGTGCCAGCAGCGCGAAGTCCGGGAGTCGGGATGAGCAGTTCTTC.

The gene calls are TRBV7-9 and TRBJ2-7; D possibly corresponds to TRBD2 (6 bases). Germline lookup yields CDR1 SEHNR and CDR2 FQNEAQ (reference sequence). Between the trimmed V and J ends, which lost 5 bases and 6 bases, there was a span of 14 bases. This CDR3 comprises 13 residues. The CDR3 region is CASSRDWESEQYF. DNA for the CDR3: TGTGCCAGCAGCCGGGACTGGGAATCCGAGCAGTACTTC.

The V and J genes are TRBV5-4 and TRBJ2-1, with 10 bases aligning to TRBD2. This CDR3 has 16 amino acids. V shed 1 base, J shed 8 bases, and the junction held 9 bases outside the gene matches. Per the germline V gene, CDR1 is SGHNT and CDR2 is YYREEE (reference sequence). The DNA for the CDR3 is TGTGCCAGCAGCTTGTATACTAGCGGGATAGCTGATGAGCAGTTCTTC. Its translation is CASSLYTSGIADEQFF. The variable domain in full, completed from reference TRBV5-4 and TRBJ2-1, reads ETGVTQSPTHLIKTRGQQVTLRCSSQSGHNTVSWYQQALGQGPQFIFQYYREEENGRGNFPPRFSGLQFPNYSSELNVNALELDDSALYLCASSLYTSGIADEQFFGPGTRLTVL.